This TCR beta chain comes out of a study of graft-versus-host responses after intestinal transplantation. The overall study: Grafts were multivisceral, liver-intestinal, or isolated intestinal. Anti-thymocyte globulin was used for induction in all recipients, who then took tacrolimus and steroids for approximately 3 years. Notes on the study in general: Where graft-donor T cell macrochimerism was present, patients had high graft-versus-host to host-versus-graft clonal ratios in allografts.

Notes on this clone: Its antigen is still unknown.

The table came from immunoSEQ multiplex PCR; TCRdb's copy has only in-frame clones and leaves some out. Of about 110,000 clones in the sample, over 80% were seen once. CDR3 size: 13 residues. The V segment lost 6 bases and the J segment 0 bases; nucleotides outside the gene matches: 1. Germline loops: CDR1 SGHNT, CDR2 YENEEA. The receptor was isolated from a human donor who was the organ donor for an intestinal transplant. Sample: unstimulated CD4+ T cells sorted from spleen or lymph node cells, taken before transplant. The chain uses TRBV11-3 and TRBJ1-1; 7 bases fit TRBD1. The CDR3: CASRGQLNTEAFF. The CDR3 region has the DNA TGTGCCAGCAGGGGACAGCTGAACACTGAAGCTTTCTTT.